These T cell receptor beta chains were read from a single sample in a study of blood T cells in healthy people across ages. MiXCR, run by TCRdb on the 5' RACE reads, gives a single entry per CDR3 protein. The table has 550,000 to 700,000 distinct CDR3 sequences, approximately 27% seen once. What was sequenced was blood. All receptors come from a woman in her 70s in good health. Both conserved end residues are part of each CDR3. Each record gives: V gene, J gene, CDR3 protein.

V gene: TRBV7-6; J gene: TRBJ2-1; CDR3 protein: CASSSWTGEDEQFF
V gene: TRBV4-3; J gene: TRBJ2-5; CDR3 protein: CASSQARTYEQCF
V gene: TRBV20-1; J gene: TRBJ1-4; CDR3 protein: CSARDPTGVGKLFF
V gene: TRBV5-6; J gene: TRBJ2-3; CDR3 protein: CASSLKRRTDTQYF
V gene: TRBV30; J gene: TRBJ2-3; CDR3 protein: CAWSVRDTQYF
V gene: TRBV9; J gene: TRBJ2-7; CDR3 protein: CASSVGLGAYEQYF
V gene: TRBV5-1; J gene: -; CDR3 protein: CASSLFGAGGTTRRDEQFF
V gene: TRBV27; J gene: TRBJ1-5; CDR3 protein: CASSATAPDQPQHF
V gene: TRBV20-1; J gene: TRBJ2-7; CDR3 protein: CSATDRGLHEQYF
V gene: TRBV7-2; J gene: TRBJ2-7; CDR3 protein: CASSLRPVAGGAYEQYF
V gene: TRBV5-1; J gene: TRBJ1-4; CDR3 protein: CASSSGTKEKLFF
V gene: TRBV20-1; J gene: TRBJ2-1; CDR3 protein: CSARTGTGPHEQFF
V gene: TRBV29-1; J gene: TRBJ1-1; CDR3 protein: CSSRNFPNAEAFF
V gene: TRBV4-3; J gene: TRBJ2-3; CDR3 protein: CASSHNRGGTQYF
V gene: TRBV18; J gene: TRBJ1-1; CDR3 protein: CASSPPGRARMNTEAFF
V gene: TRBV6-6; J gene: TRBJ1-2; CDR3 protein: CASSVAGDNYGYTF
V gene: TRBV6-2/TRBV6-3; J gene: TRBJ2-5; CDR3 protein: CASRVWETQYF
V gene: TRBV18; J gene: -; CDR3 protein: CASGGTDNEQFF
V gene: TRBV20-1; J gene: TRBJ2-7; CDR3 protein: CSARLAGDYEQYF
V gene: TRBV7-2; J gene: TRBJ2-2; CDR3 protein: CASSFQLTAGELFF
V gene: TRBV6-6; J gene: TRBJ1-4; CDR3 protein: CASSDQGAQEKLFF
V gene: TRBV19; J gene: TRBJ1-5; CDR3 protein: CASNPYEGVRNQPQHF
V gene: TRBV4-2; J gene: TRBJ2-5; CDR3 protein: CASSHIAQADQETQYF
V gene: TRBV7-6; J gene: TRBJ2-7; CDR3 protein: CASSTYGGLDEQYF
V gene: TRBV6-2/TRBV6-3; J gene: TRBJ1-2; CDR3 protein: CASSYLRGAGYTF
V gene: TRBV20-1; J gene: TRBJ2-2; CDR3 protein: CSARRLAPGELFF
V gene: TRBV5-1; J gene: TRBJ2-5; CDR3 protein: CASSFGSQETQYF
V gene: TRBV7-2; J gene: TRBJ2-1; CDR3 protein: CASSKSGVLYNEQFF
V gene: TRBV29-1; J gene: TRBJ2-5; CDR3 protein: CSVLQGQETQYF
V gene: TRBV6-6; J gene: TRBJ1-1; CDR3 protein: CASSKGGGDTEAFF
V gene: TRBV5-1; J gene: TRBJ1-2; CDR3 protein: CASSTTGPYGYTF
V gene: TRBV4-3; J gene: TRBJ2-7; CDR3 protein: CASSPERGVYEQYF
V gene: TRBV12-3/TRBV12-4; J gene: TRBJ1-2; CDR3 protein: CASSFAGMSYGYTF
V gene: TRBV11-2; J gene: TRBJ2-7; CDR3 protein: CASSLYPDRSSSYEQYF
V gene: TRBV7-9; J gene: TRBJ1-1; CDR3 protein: CASSFSPDRVDTEAFF
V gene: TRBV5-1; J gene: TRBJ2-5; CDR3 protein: CASSAGPSGDQETQYF
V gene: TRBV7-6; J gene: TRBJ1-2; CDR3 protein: CASSLGTGEWSPVPSGYTF
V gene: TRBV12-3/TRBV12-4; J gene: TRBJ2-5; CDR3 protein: CASSLGGDLYQETQYF
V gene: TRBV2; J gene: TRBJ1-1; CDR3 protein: CASKTDTEAFF
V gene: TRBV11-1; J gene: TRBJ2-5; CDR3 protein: CASSLPGGETQYF
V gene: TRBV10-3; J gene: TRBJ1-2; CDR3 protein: CAISGGLVRPGYTF
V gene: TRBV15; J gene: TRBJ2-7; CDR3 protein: CATRRPGKYEQYF
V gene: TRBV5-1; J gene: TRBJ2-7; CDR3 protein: CASSLVGQGNEQYF
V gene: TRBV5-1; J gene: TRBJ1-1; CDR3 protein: CASNQGYDTEAFF
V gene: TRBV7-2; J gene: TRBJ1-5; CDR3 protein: CASSPRVNNQPQHF
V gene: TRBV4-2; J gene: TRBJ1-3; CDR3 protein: CASSPSPWRAAGNTIYF